The 5 T cell receptor beta chains presented below share a single source sample, sequenced in a study of CXCR3-negative and CXCR3-positive naive CD8 T cells. The authors prepared UMI-labeled TRB cDNA libraries by 5' RACE. No DNA is given; TCRdb re-called the 5' RACE reads and lists each CDR3 protein once. The listing contains tens of thousands of distinct CDR3 sequences. Sequenced material: naive CXCR3- CD8+ T cells from blood. Sample subset: CD45RO-CCR7+CD27+CD95- naive CD8+ T cells lacking CXCR3 (TNR3-). These receptors were obtained from a human donor in good health. Some clones in this sample may be carry-over from other donors' samples.

CDR3 residues: CASSQQRRLYNEQFF. The chain joins TRBV4-1 to TRBJ2-1. The CDR3 loop spans 15 amino acids. Germline V gene lookup returns CDR1 MGHRA and CDR2 YSYEKL.

The chain combines TRBV7-9 with TRBJ2-7; TCRdb names TRBD2, which stays unverified in the absence of DNA. The CDR3 is 15 residues long. CDR1 and CDR2 from the germline V gene are SEHNR and FQNEAQ (reference sequence). The chain's CDR3 is CASSAINEGSLQQYF.

The chain carries TRBV29-1 and TRBJ1-1; lacking DNA, the TRBD1 call made by TCRdb goes unchecked. This CDR3 has 16 residues. In germline, CDR1 is SQVTM, CDR2 ANQGSEA. CDR3 in amino acids: CSVGGGMGQPNTEAFF. The full variable domain, its missing parts supplied by reference TRBV29-1 and TRBJ1-1, is SAVISQKPSRDICQRGTSLTIQCQVDSQVTMMFWYRQQPGQSLTLIATANQGSEATYESGFVIDKFPISRPNLTFSTLTVSNMSPEDSSIYLCSVGGGMGQPNTEAFFGQGTRLTVV.

This sequence joins TRBV13 and TRBJ2-3; lacking DNA, the TRBD1 call made by TCRdb goes unchecked. Germline lookup yields CDR1 PRHDT and CDR2 FYEKMQ (reference sequence). The CDR3 totals 15 residues. This CDR3 reads CASSLGTASTDTQYF.

V gene TRBV28 combines with J gene TRBJ1-2; TCRdb indicates TRBD1, and absent DNA this call remains unverified. The CDR3 has 14 amino acids. Germline CDR1 and CDR2: MDHEN and SYDVKM. The CDR3 loop is CASSLRGYDWGYTF.